A selection of T cell receptor beta chains follows, all from one sample in a study of shared clonotypes between healthy human individuals. Clones were read by immunoSEQ multiplex PCR, and TCRdb kept only the in-frame ones, dropping some. Here the sample spans hundreds of thousands of clones, roughly 96% being singletons. Sequenced sample: memory CD8+ T cells sorted from blood. The source is a man aged 25-45 years in good health. CDR3s include the opening cysteine and the closing phenylalanine or tryptophan.

J | V | CDR3
TRBJ2-3 | TRBV10-3 | CAISEEAGVVNTQYF
TRBJ2-2 | TRBV11-3 | CASSFTSGNTGELFF
TRBJ2-5 | TRBV28 | CASSNNRGPRTSGRGETQYF
TRBJ2-1 | TRBV4-1 | CASSPTGLAMYNEQFF
TRBJ1-5 | TRBV10-1 | CASSPINQPQHF
TRBJ1-2 | TRBV7-7 | CASSLPALACGYTF
TRBJ1-2 | TRBV28 | CASSLGGGYGYTF
TRBJ2-5 | TRBV11-2 | CASSLENGGGVETQYF
TRBJ1-6 | TRBV2 | CASRTPGQDNSPLHF
TRBJ2-1 | TRBV5-1 | CASSLAPSGQDEQFF
TRBJ1-1 | TRBV30 | CAWRGNTEAFF
TRBJ2-7 | TRBV6-1 | CASVEGGTYEQYF
TRBJ1-5 | TRBV19 | CASGPSGQPNQPQHF
TRBJ1-4 | TRBV7-8 | CASSPDSPRLLFF
TRBJ2-7 | TRBV2 | CASRLAGYEQYF
TRBJ2-5 | TRBV7-9 | CASSLRRGGQETQYF
TRBJ1-1 | TRBV7-9 | CASSVGTGTEAFF
TRBJ2-3 | TRBV10-1 | CASSESIHRDRRTSGSTDTQYF
TRBJ1-4 | TRBV7-9 | CASSLGPRGLYEKLFF
TRBJ1-2 | TRBV29-1 | CSVEEVRKYGYTF
TRBJ2-3 | TRBV5-1 | CASSLGASTDTQYF
TRBJ2-3 | TRBV10-3 | CAISGDTQYF
TRBJ2-5 | TRBV28 | CASSLSTGRLETQYF
TRBJ2-7 | TRBV25-1 | CASRVHTSDEQYF
TRBJ2-7 | TRBV27 | CASSLRLAGGEQYF
TRBJ1-1 | TRBV6-1 | CASSEARNTEAFF
TRBJ2-2 | TRBV7-6 | CASSLRVSFTGELFF
TRBJ2-5 | TRBV9 | CASSPGSTKETQYF
TRBJ2-7 | TRBV28 | CASRPSDTTYEQYF
TRBJ1-3 | TRBV9 | CASSAEGAGGNTIYF
TRBJ1-4 | TRBV18 | CASSPLEARNEKLFF
TRBJ2-5 | TRBV5-4 | CASSSTTGGETQYF
TRBJ1-5 | TRBV2 | CASSGTGDSQPQHF
TRBJ2-7 | TRBV5-3 | CARSLCRSGSYEQYF
TRBJ2-7 | TRBV27 | CASSLRLGAYEQYF
TRBJ1-1 | TRBV12-2 | CASRLTGRTEAFF
TRBJ2-7 | TRBV28 | CASSATGGSYEQYF
TRBJ2-2 | TRBV27 | CASRGTGGFGGELFF
TRBJ2-1 | TRBV18 | CASSTARTPNNEQFF
TRBJ1-3 | TRBV15 | CATSRDGGTGNTIYF
TRBJ2-3 | TRBV11-3 | CASSLGSSGRADTQYF
TRBJ2-3 | TRBV9 | CASSVAGGPDTQYF
TRBJ2-1 | TRBV5-1 | CASSLDVPGFGGEQFF
TRBJ2-7 | TRBV2 | CASSEQGAGEQYF
TRBJ2-2 | TRBV10-3 | CATTVLPTAGVGGELFF
TRBJ1-3 | TRBV10-3 | CAISLRRDVSGNTIYF
TRBJ2-1 | TRBV6-5 | CASSLLGSRDEQFF
TRBJ2-2 | TRBV7-8 | CASSLSQITGELFF
TRBJ2-5 | TRBV7-2 | CASSIGTSGGQETQYF
TRBJ2-7 | TRBV7-9 | CATRQGDYEQYF
TRBJ2-7 | TRBV5-1 | CASSLTLAGGGEQYF
TRBJ2-2 | TRBV11-3 | CASSFWWEDTGELFF
TRBJ1-4 | TRBV25-1 | CASSEPPLTGGKEKLFF
TRBJ2-5 | TRBV5-6 | CASSLEAGQETQYF